In its sample, the clone carrying this TCR beta chain was seen a few times. The data are from a study of blood T cell repertoires in COVID-19. The V and J ends lost 3 bases and 1 base respectively, with 16 bases between them. The CDR3 runs to 16 residues. CDR1 SGHRS and CDR2 YFSETQ come from the germline V gene. TCRdb's table, derived via immunoSEQ multiplex PCR, lists solely in-frame clones and lacks some. This table holds under 350,000 clones, about 86% found once. This sequence was found in a woman in her 40s with acute COVID-19. The V call is TRBV5-1, the J call TRBJ1-1, with D possibly being TRBD1 (6 bases). Sequenced input: PBMCs or T cells enriched from blood (not recorded which). CDR3 protein: CASSYRPGQQNTEAFF. CDR3 coding DNA: TGCGCCAGCAGCTATCGTCCGGGACAACAGAACACTGAAGCTTTCTTT.